Each of the 20 T cell receptor beta chains below was sequenced from the same sample in a study of cytomegalovirus exposure and HLA in healthy donors (TCRdb year 2017). The method was the immunoSEQ multiplex PCR assay. For the multiplex PCR, a mixture combining 60 forward primers for TCR Vbeta segments and 13 reverse primers for TCR Jbeta segments was used. TCRdb retrieved this table from immuneACCESS and kept in-frame rearrangements only. Not all clones are present; in checked studies, unresolved V genes account for under half, and no reason is known for the remainder. The sample data list about 120,000 clones, and around three quarters of these were observed just once. 1% to 1.5% of the sample is in the top ten clones. Sequencing was carried out using PBMCs. Receptors were obtained from a woman under 40 in good health and CMV-seronegative.

This clone was seen a few times. The J gene is TRBJ2-7, the V gene TRBV4-3, with TRBD2 identical over 7 bases. V was clipped by 3 bases and J by 4 bases; unmatched bases: 9. The CDR3 runs 15 residues. Looked up from germline, CDR1 is LGHNA and CDR2 is YSLEER. CDR3 bases: TGCGCCAGCAGCCAGACGACCGGGGGGATGTACGAGCAGTACTTC. Encoded protein: CASSQTTGGMYEQYF.

This sequence joins TRBV28 and TRBJ2-2; 8 bases agree with TRBD1. Germline CDR1 and CDR2: MDHEN and SYDVKM. V was clipped by 5 bases and J by 7 bases; unmatched bases: 3. The CDR3 is 13 residues long. The CDR3 DNA reads TGTGCCAGCAGTCCGACAGGGGTCGGGGAGCTGTTTTTT. Its protein is CASSPTGVGELFF.

This chain connects TRBV4-3 to TRBJ2-3; D might be TRBD1 (5 bases). V lost 2 bases to trimming and J lost 0 bases, with 15 bases between them. Germline V lookup: CDR1 LGHNA, CDR2 YSLEER. The CDR3 runs 17 residues. CDR3 nucleotides: TGCGCCAGCAGCCAACATTCGGACATCTTAAGCACAGATACGCAGTATTTT. This codes for CASSQHSDILSTDTQYF.

The chain employs TRBV30 and TRBJ2-1, with TRBD1 matching over 9 bases. V lost 8 bases to trimming and J lost 8 bases; unmatched junction nucleotides: 7. CDR1 is GTSNPN and CDR2 is SVGIG in the germline V gene (reference sequence). The CDR3 is made up of 12 amino acids. The CDR3 here is CAHGTGRDEQFF. CDR3 coding DNA: TGTGCCCACGGGACAGGGAGGGATGAGCAGTTCTTC. Together with reference TRBV30 and TRBJ2-1, the CDR3 gives the full variable domain: SQTIHQWPATLVQPVGSPLSLECTVEGTSNPNLYWYRQAAGRGLQLLFYSVGIGQISSEVPQNLSASRPQDRQFILSSKKLLLSDSGFYLCAHGTGRDEQFFGPGTRLTVL.

V usage is TRBV9 and J usage is TRBJ2-7; perhaps TRBD1 as D (6 bases). Trimming removed 3 bases from V and 4 bases from J, with 17 bases in between. The CDR3 sequence is 15 residues long. CDR1 is SGDLS, CDR2 YYNGEE, per germline. The CDR3: CASSAHDGTTYEQYF. For the CDR3, the DNA is TGTGCCAGCAGCGCCCATGACGGGACAACATACGAGCAGTACTTC.

The chain combines TRBV18 with TRBJ1-1; 8 bases align to TRBD1. This CDR3 is 12 amino acids long. The V and J ends lost 6 bases and 4 bases, in that order; junction bases with no gene match: 1. The V gene's germline CDR1 is KGHSH and CDR2 LQKENI. DNA for the CDR3: TGTGCCAGCTCCACAGGGGGCACTGAAGCTTTCTTT. This encodes CASSTGGTEAFF.

This chain joins TRBV12-2 and TRBJ2-1; the DNA was not compared with TRBD1, the D call given in the table. TRBV12-2 is deemed a pseudogene. The CDR3 extends over 15 amino acids. CDR3 DNA sequence: TGTGCAAGTCGCTGGAACGGGACAGGGGTGAGTGAGCAGTTCTTC. Translation gives CASRWNGTGVSEQFF.

V and J are TRBV6-1 and TRBJ1-5; D call uncertain. V lost 6 bases, J lost 2 bases, and 8 bases lay in between. The length of the CDR3 is 13 residues. From germline, CDR1 is MNHNS and CDR2 SASEGT. The CDR3 DNA follows: TGTGCCAGCAGCCCGTCCGGCAATCAGCCCCAGCATTTT. Its translation: CASSPSGNQPQHF.

This chain uses TRBV7-6 with TRBJ2-7; D unclear. The CDR3 extends over 16 amino acids. Germline CDR1 and CDR2: SGHVS and FNYEAQ. V gave up 3 bases and J gave up 5 bases, with 20 bases separating them. In nucleotides, the CDR3 is TGTGCCAGCAGCTTCCCCCCCGAGACATCAGAACACGAGCAGTACTTC. Its protein product is CASSFPPETSEHEQYF.

V gene TRBV10-3 combines with J gene TRBJ1-2, with 7 bases matching TRBD1. The CDR3 loop spans 13 amino acids. Germline CDR1 reads ENHRY; CDR2 reads SYGVKD. V shed 0 bases and J 7 bases; nucleotides not matched to a gene: 2. The CDR3 sequence is CAISESDRFGYTF. The CDR3 DNA sequence: TGTGCCATCAGTGAGTCGGACAGGTTTGGCTACACCTTC.

The chain uses TRBV5-1 and TRBJ2-5, with D maybe TRBD1 (5 bases). The CDR3 has 17 residues. CDR1 and CDR2 (germline): SGHRS, YFSETQ. Trimming took 1 base from V and 3 from J, leaving 19 bases between them. Here the CDR3 reads CASSLIIGATREETQYF. The CDR3 nucleotides are TGCGCCAGCAGCTTGATCATTGGCGCGACCAGGGAAGAGACCCAGTACTTC.

This clone was picked up a small number of times. CDR3 sequence (DNA): TGCAGCGTGGTCGGGGTAGCGGGAGGGCCAAGCTACGAGCAGTACTTC. Amino acid sequence: CSVVGVAGGPSYEQYF. V is TRBV29-1 and J is TRBJ2-7; 11 nucleotides line up with TRBD2. Germline CDR1 reads SQVTM; CDR2 reads ANQGSEA. The J segment lost 3 bases and the V segment lost 6 bases, leaving 13 bases of the junction unmatched. The CDR3 sequence is 16 residues long.

The CDR3 spells CASSVTGTGYSPLHF. The CDR3, as DNA: TGTGCCAGCAGTGTTACCGGGACAGGCTATTCACCCCTCCACTTT. J is TRBJ1-6 and V is TRBV13; 8 positions match TRBD1. The CDR3 runs 15 residues. The V gene end was trimmed by 6 bases and the J gene end by 8 bases; junction bases not matched to a gene: 9. Germline lookup yields CDR1 PRHDT and CDR2 FYEKMQ (reference sequence). Filled out from reference TRBV13 and TRBJ1-6, the complete variable domain reads AAGVIQSPRHLIKEKRETATLKCYPIPRHDTVYWYQQGPGQDPQFLISFYEKMQSDKGSIPDRFSAQQFSDYHSELNMSSLELGDSALYFCASSVTGTGYSPLHFGNGTRLTVT.

The V call is TRBV5-4, the J call TRBJ2-2, with D unresolved. Between the trimmed V and J ends, which lost 4 bases and 0 bases, there was a span of 13 bases. The germline CDR1 and CDR2 sequences are SGHNT and YYREEE (reference sequence). The CDR3 loop spans 16 amino acids. Written as DNA, the CDR3 is TGTGCCAGCAGCCCAGACTCCCTCCCGAACACCGGGGAGCTGTTTTTT. Protein: CASSPDSLPNTGELFF.

The CDR3 sequence is CASSYTQGGEKLFF. The CDR3 DNA reads as TGTGCCAGCAGTTACACCCAGGGGGGCGAAAAACTGTTTTTT. The rearrangement joins TRBV6-5 to TRBJ1-4; TRBD1 matches 7 bases. From germline, CDR1 is MNHEY and CDR2 SVGAGI. The J segment lost 8 bases and the V segment lost 2 bases, leaving 5 bases of the junction unmatched. This CDR3 comprises 14 residues.

J is TRBJ2-2 and V is TRBV15, with D possibly matching TRBD1 (6 bases). The V gene lost 0 bases and the J gene lost 5 bases, with 7 bases spanning the gap. The CDR3 runs 14 residues. Germline loops: CDR1 LNHNV, CDR2 YYDKDF (reference sequence). CDR3 loop: CATSRDTGTGELFF. The DNA for the CDR3 is TGTGCCACCAGCAGAGATACAGGGACCGGGGAGCTGTTTTTT. The full variable domain, with the rest looked up from reference TRBV15 and TRBJ2-2, is DAMVIQNPRYQVTQFGKPVTLSCSQTLNHNVMYWYQQKSSQAPKLLFHYYDKDFNNEADTPDNFQSRRPNTSFCFLDIRSPGLGDTAMYLCATSRDTGTGELFFGEGSRLTVL.

This clone turned up a few times. The chain employs TRBV7-2 and TRBJ2-1; 8 positions match TRBD2. With V trimmed by 2 bases and J by 6 bases, 6 bases remained unmatched. From germline, CDR1 is SGHTA and CDR2 FQGNSA. The CDR3 sequence is 15 residues long. CDR3 coding DNA: TGTGCCAGCAGCTTAATTCTAGCGGGCCGCAATGAGCAGTTCTTC. It is translated as CASSLILAGRNEQFF.

This clone appeared a few times. The CDR3 spells CASSVVGGNTEAFF. CDR3 bases: TGTGCCAGCAGCGTAGTAGGAGGAAACACTGAAGCTTTCTTT. V is TRBV9 and J is TRBJ1-1; no clear D. V was pared by 0 bases and J by 2 bases, with 8 bases between. Germline V gene sequence: CDR1 SGDLS, CDR2 YYNGEE. The CDR3 is 14 residues long.

The CDR3: CASSSRFEKGANQETQYF. The DNA for the CDR3 is TGTGCCAGCAGTTCCCGGTTTGAGAAGGGGGCCAACCAAGAGACCCAGTACTTC. The gene calls are TRBV28 and TRBJ2-5, with 7 nucleotides matching TRBD1. This CDR3 spans 18 amino acids. The V gene end was trimmed by 4 bases and the J gene end by 0 bases; junction bases not matched to a gene: 14. CDR1 and CDR2 (germline): MDHEN, SYDVKM.

This sequence joins TRBV6-6 and TRBJ2-4, with 9 positions matching TRBD2. Germline V gene data show CDR1 as MNHNY and CDR2 as SVGAGI (reference sequence). The V and J ends lost 9 bases and 15 bases, in that order; junction bases with no gene match: 15. This CDR3 comprises 13 residues. CDR3 nucleotide sequence: TGTGCCAGTGGGAAGACTAGCGGCGGGGAGGGGTACTTC. Protein product: CASGKTSGGEGYF.